This T cell receptor (beta chain) was identified in a study of blood T cell repertoires in COVID-19. Generated by immunoSEQ multiplex PCR, the TCRdb table keeps only in-frame clones and is missing some. The sample lists about 160,000 clones; around 82% were seen once. Per the germline V gene, CDR1 is SGHAT and CDR2 is FQNNGV. The CDR3 is 15 amino acids. Trimming left V 5 bases short and J 5 bases short, with 18 bases between. The chain is built from TRBV11-2 and TRBJ2-5; maybe TRBD2 (5 bases). This clonotype was sampled from a man aged 40-49 years who had recovered from COVID-19. Sample: PBMCs or T cells enriched from blood (not recorded which). CDR3 loop: CASSPIVARGETQYF. CDR3 DNA sequence: TGTGCCAGCAGCCCCATAGTAGCCAGAGGGGAGACCCAGTACTTC. The full variable domain, completed using reference TRBV11-2 and TRBJ2-5, is EAGVAQSPRYKIIEKRQSVAFWCNPISGHATLYWYQQILGQGPKLLIQFQNNGVVDDSQLPKDRFSAERLKGVDSTLKIQPAKLEDSAVYLCASSPIVARGETQYFGPGTRLLVL.